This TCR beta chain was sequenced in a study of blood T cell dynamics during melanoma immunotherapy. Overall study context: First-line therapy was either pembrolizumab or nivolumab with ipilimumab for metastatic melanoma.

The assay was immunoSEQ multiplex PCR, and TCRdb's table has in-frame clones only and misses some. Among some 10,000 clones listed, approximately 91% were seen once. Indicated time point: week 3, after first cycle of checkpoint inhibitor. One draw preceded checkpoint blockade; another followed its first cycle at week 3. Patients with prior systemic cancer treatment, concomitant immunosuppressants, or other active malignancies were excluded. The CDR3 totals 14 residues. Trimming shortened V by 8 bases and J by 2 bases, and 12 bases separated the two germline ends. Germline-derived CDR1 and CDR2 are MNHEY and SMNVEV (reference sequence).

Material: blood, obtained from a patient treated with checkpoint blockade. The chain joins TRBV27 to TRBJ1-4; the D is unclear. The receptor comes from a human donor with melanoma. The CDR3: CASRRAHTNEKLFF. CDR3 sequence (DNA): TGTGCCAGCCGACGGGCTCACACTAATGAAAAACTGTTTTTT. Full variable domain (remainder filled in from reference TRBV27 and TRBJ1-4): EAQVTQNPRYLITVTGKKLTVTCSQNMNHEYMSWYRQDPGLGLRQIYYSMNVEVTDKGDVPEGYKVSRKEKRNFPLILESPSPNQTSLYFCASRRAHTNEKLFFGSGTQLSVL.